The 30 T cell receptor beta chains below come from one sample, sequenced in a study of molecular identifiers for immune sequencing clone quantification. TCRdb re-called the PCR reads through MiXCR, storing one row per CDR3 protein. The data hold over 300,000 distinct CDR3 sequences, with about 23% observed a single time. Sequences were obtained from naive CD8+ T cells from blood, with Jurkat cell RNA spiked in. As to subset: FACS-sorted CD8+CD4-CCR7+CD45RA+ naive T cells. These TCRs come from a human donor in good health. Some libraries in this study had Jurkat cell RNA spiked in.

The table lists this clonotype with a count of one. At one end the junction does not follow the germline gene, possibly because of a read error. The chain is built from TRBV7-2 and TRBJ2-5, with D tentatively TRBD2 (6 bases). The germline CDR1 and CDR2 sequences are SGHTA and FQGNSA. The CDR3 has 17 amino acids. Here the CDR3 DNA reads TGTGCCAGCAGCGTAGCGGATTCCAGGGACCTTCAAGAGACCCCGTACTTC. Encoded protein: CASSVADSRDLQETPYF.

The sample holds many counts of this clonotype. The CDR3 sequence is CASSLVNDYTF. CDR3 bases: TGTGCCAGCAGCTTGGTAAACGACTACACCTTC. This chain uses TRBV5-6 with TRBJ1-2; D not resolved. Trimming cost V 0 bases and J 10 bases, with 7 bases left between them. The germline gives CDR1 SGHDT, CDR2 YYEEEE. The CDR3 spans 11 residues.

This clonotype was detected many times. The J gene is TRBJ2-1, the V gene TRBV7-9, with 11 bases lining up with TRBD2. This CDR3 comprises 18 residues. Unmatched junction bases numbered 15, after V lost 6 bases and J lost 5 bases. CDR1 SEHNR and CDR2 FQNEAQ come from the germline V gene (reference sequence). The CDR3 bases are TGTGCCAGCAGTTCGGATACTAGCGGGGGCCCCAAGAACAATGAGCAGTTCTTC. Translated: CASSSDTSGGPKNNEQFF. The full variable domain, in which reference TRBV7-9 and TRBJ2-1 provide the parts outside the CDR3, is DTGVSQNPRHKITKRGQNVTFRCDPISEHNRLYWYRQTLGQGPEFLTYFQNEAQLEKSRLLSDRFSAERPKGSFSTLEIQRTEQGDSAMYLCASSSDTSGGPKNNEQFFGPGTRLTVL.

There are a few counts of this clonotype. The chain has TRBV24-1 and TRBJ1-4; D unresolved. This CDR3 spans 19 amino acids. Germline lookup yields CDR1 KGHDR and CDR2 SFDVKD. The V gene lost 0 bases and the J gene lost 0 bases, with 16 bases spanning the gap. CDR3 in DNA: TGTGCCACCAGTGATTTGCAATCTTTAGAGGTTGCAACTAATGAAAAACTGTTTTTT. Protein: CATSDLQSLEVATNEKLFF.

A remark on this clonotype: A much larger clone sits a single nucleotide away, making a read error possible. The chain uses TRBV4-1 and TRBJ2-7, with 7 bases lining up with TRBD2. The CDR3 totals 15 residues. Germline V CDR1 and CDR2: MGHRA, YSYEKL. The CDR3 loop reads CASSPAAGFSNEQYF. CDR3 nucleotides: TGCGCCAGCAGCCCGGCAGCGGGGTTCTCCAACGAGCAGTACTTC.

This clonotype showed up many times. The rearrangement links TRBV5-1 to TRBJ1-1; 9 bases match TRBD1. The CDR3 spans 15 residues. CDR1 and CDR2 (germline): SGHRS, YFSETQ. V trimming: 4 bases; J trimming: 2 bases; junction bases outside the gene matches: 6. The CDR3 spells CASSVAGQGNTEAFF. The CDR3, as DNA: TGCGCCAGCAGCGTGGCGGGACAGGGAAACACTGAAGCTTTCTTT.

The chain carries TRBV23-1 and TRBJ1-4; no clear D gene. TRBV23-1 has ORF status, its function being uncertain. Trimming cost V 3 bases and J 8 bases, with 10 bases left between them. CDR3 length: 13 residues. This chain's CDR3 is CASSHLGLEKLFF. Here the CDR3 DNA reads TGCGCCAGCAGTCATCTTGGACTGGAAAAACTGTTTTTT.

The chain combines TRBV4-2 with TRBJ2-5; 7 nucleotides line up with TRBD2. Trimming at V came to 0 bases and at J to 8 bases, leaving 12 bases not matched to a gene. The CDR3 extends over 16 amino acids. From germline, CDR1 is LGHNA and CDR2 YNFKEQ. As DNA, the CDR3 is TGTGCCAGCAGCCAAGAAAGCGGGACGTCCCCTGATACCCAGTACTTC. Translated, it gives CASSQESGTSPDTQYF.

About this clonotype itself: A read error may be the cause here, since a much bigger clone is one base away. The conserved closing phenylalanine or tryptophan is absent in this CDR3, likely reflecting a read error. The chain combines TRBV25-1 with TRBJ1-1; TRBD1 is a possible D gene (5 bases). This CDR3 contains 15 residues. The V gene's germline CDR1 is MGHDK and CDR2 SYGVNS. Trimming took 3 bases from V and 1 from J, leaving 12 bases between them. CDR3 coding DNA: TGTGCCAGCAGTGAGTCCAGGGAGGGGAACACTGAAGCTTTCCTT. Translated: CASSESREGNTEAFL.

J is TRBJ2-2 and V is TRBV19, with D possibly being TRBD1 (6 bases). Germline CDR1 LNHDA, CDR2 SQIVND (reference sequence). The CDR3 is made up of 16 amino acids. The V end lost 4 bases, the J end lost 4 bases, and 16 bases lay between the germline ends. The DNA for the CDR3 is TGTGCCAGTAGTAATTCCGGGACAAGACTCACCGGGGAGCTGTTTTTT. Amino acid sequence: CASSNSGTRLTGELFF. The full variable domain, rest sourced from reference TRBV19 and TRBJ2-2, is DGGITQSPKYLFRKEGQNVTLSCEQNLNHDAMYWYRQDPGQGLRLIYYSQIVNDFQKGDIAEGYSVSREKKESFPLTVTSAQKNPTAFYLCASSNSGTRLTGELFFGEGSRLTVL.

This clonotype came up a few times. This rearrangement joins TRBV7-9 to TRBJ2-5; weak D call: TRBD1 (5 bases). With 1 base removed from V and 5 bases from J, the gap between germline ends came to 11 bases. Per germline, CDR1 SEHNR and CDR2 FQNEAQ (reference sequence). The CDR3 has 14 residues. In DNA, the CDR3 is TGTGCCAGCAGCTTAGTAGCAGGGTTTGAGACCCAGTACTTC. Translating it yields CASSLVAGFETQYF.

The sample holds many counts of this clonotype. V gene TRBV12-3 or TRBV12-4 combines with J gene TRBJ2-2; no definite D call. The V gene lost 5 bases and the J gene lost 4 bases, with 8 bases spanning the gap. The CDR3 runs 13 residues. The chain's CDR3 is CASSPMGTGELFF. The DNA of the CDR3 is TGTGCCAGCAGTCCCATGGGCACCGGGGAGCTGTTTTTT.

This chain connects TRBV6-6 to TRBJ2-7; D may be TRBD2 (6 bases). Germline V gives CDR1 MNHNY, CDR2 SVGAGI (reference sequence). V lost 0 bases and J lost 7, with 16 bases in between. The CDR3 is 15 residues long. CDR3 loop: CASSYSASRRGEQYF. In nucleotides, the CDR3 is TGTGCCAGCAGTTACTCGGCTAGCAGGAGGGGTGAGCAGTACTTC.

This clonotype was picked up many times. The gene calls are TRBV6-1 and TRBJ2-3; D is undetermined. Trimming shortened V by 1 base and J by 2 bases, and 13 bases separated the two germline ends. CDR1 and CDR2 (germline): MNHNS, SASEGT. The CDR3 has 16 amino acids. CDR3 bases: TGTGCCAGCAGTGAAGTAAGGGCACGGAACACAGATACGCAGTATTTT. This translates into CASSEVRARNTDTQYF.

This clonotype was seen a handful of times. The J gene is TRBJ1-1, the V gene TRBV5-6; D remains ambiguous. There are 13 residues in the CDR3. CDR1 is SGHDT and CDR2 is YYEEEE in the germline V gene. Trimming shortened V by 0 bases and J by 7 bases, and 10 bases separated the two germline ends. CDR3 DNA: TGTGCCAGCAGCTTGGGTCGGGCCGATGAAGCTTTCTTT. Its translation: CASSLGRADEAFF.

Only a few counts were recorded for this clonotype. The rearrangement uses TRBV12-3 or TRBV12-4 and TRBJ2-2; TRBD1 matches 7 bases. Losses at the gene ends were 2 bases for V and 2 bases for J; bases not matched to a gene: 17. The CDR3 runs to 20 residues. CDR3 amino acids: CASSLLWALNTGVNTGELFF. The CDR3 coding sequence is TGTGCCAGCAGTTTACTCTGGGCACTCAATACAGGGGTCAACACCGGGGAGCTGTTTTTT.

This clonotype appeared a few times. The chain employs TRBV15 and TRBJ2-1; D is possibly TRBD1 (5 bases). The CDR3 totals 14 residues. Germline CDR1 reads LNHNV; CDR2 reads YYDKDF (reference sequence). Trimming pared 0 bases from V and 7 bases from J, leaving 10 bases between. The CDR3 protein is CATSRDGAQNEQFF. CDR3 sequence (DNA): TGTGCCACCAGCAGAGATGGGGCCCAGAATGAGCAGTTCTTC.

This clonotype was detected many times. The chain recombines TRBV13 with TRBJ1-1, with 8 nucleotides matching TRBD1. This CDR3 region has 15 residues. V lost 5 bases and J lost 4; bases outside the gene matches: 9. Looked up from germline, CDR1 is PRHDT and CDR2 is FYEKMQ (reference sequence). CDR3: CASSRQTGAGTEAFF. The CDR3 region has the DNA TGTGCCAGCAGCCGACAGACAGGGGCCGGCACTGAAGCTTTCTTT.

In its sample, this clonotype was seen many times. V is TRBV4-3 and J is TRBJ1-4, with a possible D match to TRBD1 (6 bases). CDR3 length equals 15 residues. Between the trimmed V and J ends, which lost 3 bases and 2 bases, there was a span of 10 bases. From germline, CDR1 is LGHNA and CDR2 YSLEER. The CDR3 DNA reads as TGCGCCAGCAGCCAGGGGGGGCCCACTAATGAAAAACTGTTTTTT. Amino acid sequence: CASSQGGPTNEKLFF.

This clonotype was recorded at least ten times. The CDR3 sequence: CASSLAGQGNADTQYF. CDR3 sequence (DNA): TGTGCCAGCAGCTTAGCCGGGCAGGGTAACGCAGATACGCAGTATTTT. This chain uses TRBV7-8 with TRBJ2-3; tentatively, D is TRBD1 (5 bases). This CDR3 spans 16 amino acids. The germline V and J ends were trimmed by 0 bases and 4 bases, with 14 bases remaining between them. Germline CDR1 reads SGHVS; CDR2 reads FQNEAQ.

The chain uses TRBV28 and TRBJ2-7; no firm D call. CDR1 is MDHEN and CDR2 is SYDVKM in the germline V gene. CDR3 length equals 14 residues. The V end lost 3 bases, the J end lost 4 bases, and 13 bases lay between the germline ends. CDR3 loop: CASSFRARTYEQYF. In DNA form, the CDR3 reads TGTGCCAGCAGTTTTCGGGCACGTACTTACGAGCAGTACTTC.

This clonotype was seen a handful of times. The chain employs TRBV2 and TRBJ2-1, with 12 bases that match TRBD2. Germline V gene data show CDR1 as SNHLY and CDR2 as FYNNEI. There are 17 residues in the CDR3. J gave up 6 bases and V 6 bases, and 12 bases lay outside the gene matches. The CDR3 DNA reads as TGTGCCAGCAGCGCCCATCCTAGCGGGGGGGCCGTCAATGAGCAGTTCTTC. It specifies CASSAHPSGGAVNEQFF. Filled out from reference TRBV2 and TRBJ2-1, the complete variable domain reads EPEVTQTPSHQVTQMGQEVILRCVPISNHLYFYWYRQILGQKVEFLVSFYNNEISEKSEIFDDQFSVERPDGSNFTLKIRSTKLEDSAMYFCASSAHPSGGAVNEQFFGPGTRLTVL.

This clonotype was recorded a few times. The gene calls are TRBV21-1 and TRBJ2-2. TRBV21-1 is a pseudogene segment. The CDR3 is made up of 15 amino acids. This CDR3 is CASSKGGANTGELFF. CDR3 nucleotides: TGTGCCAGCAGCAAAGGTGGGGCGAACACCGGGGAGCTGTTTTTT.

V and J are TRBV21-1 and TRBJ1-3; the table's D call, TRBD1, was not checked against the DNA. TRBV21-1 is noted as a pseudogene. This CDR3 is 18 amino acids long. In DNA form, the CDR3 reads TGTGCCAGCAGCAATGATTCGGGCAGCTCCCTCGCTGGAAACACCATATATTTT. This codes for CASSNDSGSSLAGNTIYF.

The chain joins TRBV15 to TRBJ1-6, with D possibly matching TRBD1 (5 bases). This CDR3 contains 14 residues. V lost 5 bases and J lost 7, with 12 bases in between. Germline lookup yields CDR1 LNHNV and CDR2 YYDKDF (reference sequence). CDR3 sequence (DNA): TGTGCCACCAGCGGAGGGGCTACGAATTCACCCCTCCACTTT. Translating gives CATSGGATNSPLHF.

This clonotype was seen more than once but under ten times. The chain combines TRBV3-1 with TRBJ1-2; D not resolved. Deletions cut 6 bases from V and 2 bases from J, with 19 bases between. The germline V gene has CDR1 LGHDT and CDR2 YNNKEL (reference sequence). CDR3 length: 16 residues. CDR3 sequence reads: CASRGISAPLNYGYTF. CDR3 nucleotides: TGTGCCAGCAGGGGGATAAGCGCTCCTCTGAACTATGGCTACACCTTC.

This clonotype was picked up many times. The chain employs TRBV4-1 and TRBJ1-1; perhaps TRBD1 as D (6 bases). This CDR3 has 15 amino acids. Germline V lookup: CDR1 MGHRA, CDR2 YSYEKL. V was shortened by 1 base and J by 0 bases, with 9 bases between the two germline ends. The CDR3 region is CASSQGQEMNTEAFF. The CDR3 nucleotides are TGCGCCAGCAGCCAAGGACAGGAGATGAACACTGAAGCTTTCTTT.

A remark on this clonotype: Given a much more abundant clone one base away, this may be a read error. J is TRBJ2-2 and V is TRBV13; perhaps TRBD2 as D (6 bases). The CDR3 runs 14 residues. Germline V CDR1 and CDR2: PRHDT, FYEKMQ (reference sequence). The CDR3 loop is CASREGMNTGELLF. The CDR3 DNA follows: TGTGCCAGCAGGGAGGGGATGAACACCGGGGAGCTGCTTTTT.

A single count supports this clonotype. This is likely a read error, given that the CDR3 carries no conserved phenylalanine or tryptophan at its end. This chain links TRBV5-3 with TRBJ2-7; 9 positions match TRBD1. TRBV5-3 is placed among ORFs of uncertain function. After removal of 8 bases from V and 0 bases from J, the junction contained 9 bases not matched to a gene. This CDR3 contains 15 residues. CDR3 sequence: CASSPGQGSSYEQYS. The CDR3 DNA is TGTGCCAGCAGCCCTGGACAGGGGTCCTCCTACGAGCAGTACTCC.

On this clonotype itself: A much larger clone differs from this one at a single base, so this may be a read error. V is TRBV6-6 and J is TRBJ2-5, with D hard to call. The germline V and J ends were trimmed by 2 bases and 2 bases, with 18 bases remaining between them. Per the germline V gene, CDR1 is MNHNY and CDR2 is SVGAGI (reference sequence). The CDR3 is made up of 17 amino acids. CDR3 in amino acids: CASSYQPAADGQETQYF. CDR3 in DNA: TGTGCCAGCAGTTACCAGCCTGCCGCGGACGGGCAAGAGACCCAGTACTTC.